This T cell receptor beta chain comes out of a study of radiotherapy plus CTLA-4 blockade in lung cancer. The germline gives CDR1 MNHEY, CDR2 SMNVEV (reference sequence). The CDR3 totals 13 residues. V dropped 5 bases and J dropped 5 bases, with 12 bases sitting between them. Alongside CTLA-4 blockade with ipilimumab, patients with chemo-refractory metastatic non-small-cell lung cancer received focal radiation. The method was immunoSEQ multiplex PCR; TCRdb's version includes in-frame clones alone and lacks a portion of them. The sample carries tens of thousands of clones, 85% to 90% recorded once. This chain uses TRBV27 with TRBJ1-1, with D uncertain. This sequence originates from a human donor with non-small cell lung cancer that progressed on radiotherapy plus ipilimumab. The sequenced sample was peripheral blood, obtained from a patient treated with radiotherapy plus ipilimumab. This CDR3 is CASSQRVGTEAFF. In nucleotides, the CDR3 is TGTGCCAGCAGTCAGAGGGTAGGGACTGAAGCTTTCTTT.